This passage covers 30 T cell receptor beta chains from one sample sequenced in a study of response to subunit inactivated influenza vaccine. TCRdb processed the RT-PCR reads anew with MiXCR; each CDR3 protein has one entry. This table has approximately 700,000 distinct CDR3 sequences, 15% to 19% appearing once. The sequencing here drew on PBMCs from blood, taken roughly 13 days after vaccination. These receptors were collected from a middle-aged man who received an inactivated influenza vaccine.

The sample holds a few counts of this clonotype. One end of the junction varies from germline; a read error may be responsible. V usage is TRBV11-1 and J usage is TRBJ2-3, with 9 bases matching TRBD2. Germline loops: CDR1 SGHAT, CDR2 FQDESV (reference sequence). The CDR3 has 14 residues. DNA for the CDR3: TGTGCCAGCAGCATAGCGGGAGTCACAGATACGCAGTATTTT. Amino acid sequence: CASSIAGVTDTQYF.

This clonotype was counted a few times. The genes are TRBV12-3 or TRBV12-4 and TRBJ2-5, with D possibly being TRBD2 (6 bases). The CDR3 is 15 amino acids. The germline V and J ends were trimmed by 10 bases and 1 base, with 19 bases remaining between them. Written as DNA, the CDR3 is TGTGCCACCTCTAGCGTGGACGCTCCCCAAGAGACCCAGTACTTC. The encoded protein is CATSSVDAPQETQYF.

The chain combines TRBV4-3 with TRBJ2-1, with 9 bases lining up with TRBD1. The V gene's germline CDR1 is LGHNA and CDR2 YSLEER. V lost 0 bases to trimming and J lost 3 bases; unmatched junction nucleotides: 3. The CDR3 totals 16 residues. This chain's CDR3 is CASSQDGQGLYNEQFF. For the CDR3, the DNA is TGCGCCAGCAGCCAAGACGGACAGGGGCTCTACAATGAGCAGTTCTTC.

The chain links TRBV28 to TRBJ2-5, with 11 bases that match TRBD2. V was pared by 6 bases and J by 4 bases, with 10 bases of the junction left unmatched. The CDR3 loop spans 16 amino acids. Germline CDR1 is MDHEN and CDR2 is SYDVKM. The CDR3 is CASRRPGLAGRETQYF. The CDR3 nucleotides read TGTGCCAGCAGGCGGCCCGGACTAGCGGGTAGAGAGACCCAGTACTTC.

This clonotype was counted ten times or more. This chain connects TRBV7-2 to TRBJ1-6; D is unresolved. The V end lost 6 bases, the J end lost 8 bases, and 5 bases lay between the germline ends. The germline gives CDR1 SGHTA, CDR2 FQGNSA. The CDR3 length is 11 residues. The CDR3 coding sequence is TGTGCCAGCAGTCGAGATTCACCCCTCCACTTT. Residues: CASSRDSPLHF. The whole variable domain, filled in from reference TRBV7-2 and TRBJ1-6, reads GAGVSQSPSNKVTEKGKDVELRCDPISGHTALYWYRQSLGQGLEFLIYFQGNSAPDKSGLPSDRFSAERTGGSVSTLTIQRTQQEDSAVYLCASSRDSPLHFGNGTRLTVT.

The CDR3 loop reads CASSYWFGTYEQYF. For the CDR3, the DNA is TGTGCCAGCAGTTACTGGTTCGGGACCTACGAGCAGTACTTC. V gene TRBV6-2 or TRBV6-3 combines with J gene TRBJ2-7; D may be TRBD2 (5 bases). Germline lookup yields CDR1 MNHEY and CDR2 SVGEGT. Between the trimmed V and J ends, which lost 1 base and 2 bases, there was a span of 9 bases. The CDR3 is 14 amino acids.

The V call is TRBV6-2 or TRBV6-3, the J call TRBJ2-6; TRBD2 is a possible D gene (6 bases). The CDR3 runs 17 residues. V shed 5 bases and J shed 1 base, with 15 bases lying between them. Germline CDR1 MNHEY, CDR2 SVGEGT. The CDR3 protein is CASSRSWGTSGANVLTF. CDR3 nucleotide sequence: TGTGCCAGCAGTCGCTCATGGGGGACTTCTGGGGCCAACGTCCTGACTTTC.

V usage is TRBV19 and J usage is TRBJ1-2, with 7 bases identical to TRBD1. Per germline, CDR1 LNHDA and CDR2 SQIVND (reference sequence). V shed 7 bases, J shed 6 bases, and the junction held 14 bases outside the gene matches. This CDR3 contains 15 residues. CDR3 sequence reads: CASKKMQGVVDGYTF. The CDR3 DNA reads TGTGCCAGTAAAAAAATGCAGGGGGTCGTTGATGGCTACACCTTC. The whole variable domain, remainder taken from reference TRBV19 and TRBJ1-2, is DGGITQSPKYLFRKEGQNVTLSCEQNLNHDAMYWYRQDPGQGLRLIYYSQIVNDFQKGDIAEGYSVSREKKESFPLTVTSAQKNPTAFYLCASKKMQGVVDGYTFGSGTRLTVV.

The chain carries TRBV30 and TRBJ1-6; the D is unclear. The CDR3 sequence is 14 residues long. CDR1 and CDR2 (germline): GTSNPN, SVGIG (reference sequence). The V end lost 0 bases, the J end lost 7 bases, and 10 bases lay between the germline ends. The CDR3 loop reads CAWSVINTNSPLHF. DNA for the CDR3: TGTGCCTGGAGTGTAATTAACACCAATTCACCCCTCCACTTT.

This clonotype was seen more than once but under ten times. The rearrangement uses TRBV29-1 and TRBJ1-1, with 8 bases matching TRBD1. The CDR3 covers 14 residues. Trimming at V came to 5 bases and at J to 1 base, leaving 6 bases not matched to a gene. Germline-derived CDR1 and CDR2 are SQVTM and ANQGSEA. The CDR3 nucleotides read TGCAGCGTTAAGGGACAGGAGGGGAACACTGAAGCTTTCTTT. Translating gives CSVKGQEGNTEAFF.

This clonotype came up a few times. This sequence joins TRBV5-1 and TRBJ2-7, with 7 bases that match TRBD2. Germline assignment: CDR1 SGHRS and CDR2 YFSETQ. With 4 bases clipped from V and 4 bases from J, the junction kept 20 bases outside the gene matches. CDR3 length: 18 residues. The CDR3: CASSPSPATGTTGYEQYF. The DNA for the CDR3 is TGCGCCAGCAGCCCCAGTCCCGCCACCGGGACTACAGGTTACGAGCAGTACTTC.

This chain uses TRBV29-1 with TRBJ2-3; a weak D match, TRBD2 (6 bases). Germline V gene data show CDR1 as SQVTM and CDR2 as ANQGSEA. CDR3 length equals 13 residues. With 4 bases removed from V and 4 bases from J, the gap between germline ends came to 12 bases. The CDR3 DNA follows: TGCAGCGTTGCGGGGGAGCGCGCAGATACGCAGTATTTT. Translated, it gives CSVAGERADTQYF.

This clonotype was observed a handful of times. The J gene is TRBJ2-2, the V gene TRBV7-3, with D possibly TRBD1 on 5 matching bases. This CDR3 contains 14 residues. Trimming took off 6 bases at V and 4 bases at J, with 12 bases between the two ends. Per germline, CDR1 SGHTA and CDR2 FQGTGA. The CDR3, as DNA: TGTGCCAGCAGTTTAGGGGCGGCCACCGGGGAGCTGTTTTTT. As protein: CASSLGAATGELFF. Combining the CDR3 with reference TRBV7-3 and TRBJ2-2 gives the whole variable domain GAGVSQTPSNKVTEKGKYVELRCDPISGHTALYWYRQSLGQGPEFLIYFQGTGAADDSGLPNDRFFAVRPEGSVSTLKIQRTERGDSAVYLCASSLGAATGELFFGEGSRLTVL.

This clonotype was counted only a few times. This chain joins TRBV2 and TRBJ2-3; TRBD2 is a possible D gene (5 bases). The germline V gene encodes CDR1 SNHLY and CDR2 FYNNEI. The CDR3 runs 13 residues. V was trimmed by 6 bases and J by 1 base, leaving 8 bases between them. The CDR3 coding sequence is TGTGCCAGCAGAGGTAGCGGCACAGATACGCAGTATTTT. This sequence encodes CASRGSGTDTQYF. The full variable domain, completed using reference TRBV2 and TRBJ2-3, is EPEVTQTPSHQVTQMGQEVILRCVPISNHLYFYWYRQILGQKVEFLVSFYNNEISEKSEIFDDQFSVERPDGSNFTLKIRSTKLEDSAMYFCASRGSGTDTQYFGPGTRLTVL.

V and J are TRBV20-1 and TRBJ2-1, with D possibly being TRBD1 (6 bases). There are 14 residues in the CDR3. V was pared by 2 bases and J by 0 bases, with 8 bases between. The V gene's germline CDR1 is DFQATT and CDR2 SNEGSKA (reference sequence). The CDR3 loop reads CSARNRVSYNEQFF. CDR3 nucleotides: TGCAGTGCTAGAAACAGGGTCTCCTACAATGAGCAGTTCTTC.

For this clonotype: This may come from a read error, since a much larger clone is one base off. The chain carries TRBV5-6 and TRBJ2-1; D unclear. V dropped 3 bases and J dropped 0 bases, with 10 bases sitting between them. Germline CDR1 SGHDT, CDR2 YYEEEE. This CDR3 has 15 amino acids. CDR3 nucleotide sequence: TGTGCCAGCAGCTCCGTACAGAGCTCCTACAATGAGCAGTTCTTC. This translates into CASSSVQSSYNEQFF.

The rearrangement uses TRBV15 and TRBJ2-5; D unresolved. This CDR3 has 14 amino acids. CDR1 LNHNV and CDR2 YYDKDF come from the germline V gene (reference sequence). The V end was cut by 0 bases, the J end by 7 bases, with 12 bases between. The CDR3 here is CATSRDFSGGTQYF. CDR3 DNA sequence: TGTGCCACCAGCAGAGATTTTTCGGGCGGGACCCAGTACTTC.

CDR3 sequence: CATSRPRLAGVTDTQYF. The CDR3 DNA sequence: TGTGCCACCAGCAGACCTAGACTAGCGGGAGTAACTGATACGCAGTATTTT. The V and J genes are TRBV15 and TRBJ2-3, with 12 nucleotides matching TRBD2. This CDR3 has 17 residues. The J segment lost 6 bases and the V segment lost 2 bases, leaving 9 bases of the junction unmatched. Germline V gene sequence: CDR1 LNHNV, CDR2 YYDKDF (reference sequence).

This chain joins TRBV15 and TRBJ2-2; D is uncertain. Trimming took 0 bases from V and 1 from J, leaving 6 bases between them. The CDR3 is made up of 15 amino acids. Per germline, CDR1 LNHNV and CDR2 YYDKDF (reference sequence). CDR3 coding DNA: TGTGCCACCAGCAGAGAGGGGTGGAACACCGGGGAGCTGTTTTTT. This sequence encodes CATSREGWNTGELFF.

The rearrangement uses TRBV20-1 and TRBJ2-2, with D perhaps matching TRBD1 (5 bases). Looked up from germline, CDR1 is DFQATT and CDR2 is SNEGSKA (reference sequence). This CDR3 contains 15 residues. Deletions cut 4 bases from V and 7 bases from J, with 19 bases between. CDR3 nucleotide sequence: TGCAGTGCTAACCGCCCGGGTGTAAGGGGCGGGGAGCTGTTTTTT. Protein sequence: CSANRPGVRGGELFF.

This clonotype came up a few times. The chain has TRBV7-2 and TRBJ1-1; 7 nucleotides align to TRBD1. Trimming took 3 bases from V and 5 from J; bases not matched to a gene: 12. The CDR3 extends over 16 amino acids. Looked up from germline, CDR1 is SGHTA and CDR2 is FQGNSA. The CDR3 nucleotides are TGTGCCAGCAGCTTCCCCAGGGGGGAGTTGGGAACTGAAGCTTTCTTT. This gives the protein CASSFPRGELGTEAFF.

This chain joins TRBV24-1 and TRBJ1-4; the match to TRBD1 covers 7 bases. V was pared by 4 bases and J by 8 bases, with 9 bases of the junction left unmatched. This CDR3 region has 15 residues. Germline V gene data show CDR1 as KGHDR and CDR2 as SFDVKD. The CDR3 region has the DNA TGTGCCACCAGTGACACCGGGACAGATAAAGAAAAACTGTTTTTT. Its protein product is CATSDTGTDKEKLFF.

This clonotype came up a few times. The CDR3 loop reads CSVEFRVEQFF. CDR3 coding DNA: TGCAGCGTTGAATTTCGGGTTGAGCAGTTCTTC. The rearrangement uses TRBV29-1 and TRBJ2-1; D gene ambiguous. Germline V lookup: CDR1 SQVTM, CDR2 ANQGSEA. This CDR3 is built from 11 residues. V lost 2 bases to trimming and J lost 9 bases, with 8 bases between them.

The rearrangement uses TRBV12-3 or TRBV12-4 and TRBJ2-2; D is possibly TRBD1 or TRBD2 (6 bases each). The CDR3 consists of 17 residues. The germline V and J ends were trimmed by 5 bases and 2 bases, with 18 bases remaining between them. For the CDR3, the DNA is TGTGCCAGCAGTACGCCGGCCGGGGGCCCTAACACCGGGGAGCTGTTTTTT. This translates into CASSTPAGGPNTGELFF.

The genes are TRBV7-2 and TRBJ2-5; D call uncertain. The germline CDR1 and CDR2 sequences are SGHTA and FQGNSA. V was cut by 1 base and J by 7 bases, with 10 bases left in between. The CDR3 contains 13 residues. The DNA for the CDR3 is TGTGCCAGCAGCTTAGTTTCGGTTGGGACCCAGTACTTC. This translates into CASSLVSVGTQYF.

This clonotype was picked up a small number of times. The rearrangement joins TRBV11-3 to TRBJ2-1, with D tentatively TRBD2 (7 bases). The CDR3 consists of 15 residues. Trimming shortened V by 5 bases and J by 9 bases, and 20 bases separated the two germline ends. Germline CDR1 is SGHNT and CDR2 is YENEEA. The CDR3 DNA reads as TGTGCCAGCAGCGCCTTAGGGGGGGCCGTAGGTGAGCAGTTCTTC. Translated: CASSALGGAVGEQFF.

The chain recombines TRBV5-1 with TRBJ1-1, with 8 bases aligning to TRBD1. V was clipped by 4 bases and J by 0 bases; unmatched bases: 14. CDR1 and CDR2 (germline): SGHRS, YFSETQ. The CDR3 loop spans 18 amino acids. The CDR3 region is CASSTQTGVRGVNTEAFF. The CDR3 bases are TGCGCCAGCAGCACCCAGACAGGGGTCCGTGGAGTGAACACTGAAGCTTTCTTT.

V usage is TRBV18 and J usage is TRBJ2-3, with D possibly TRBD2 on 6 matching bases. Trimming took off 2 bases at V and 5 bases at J, with 11 bases between the two ends. Germline CDR1 reads KGHSH; CDR2 reads LQKENI. The CDR3 is 14 amino acids. CDR3 sequence (DNA): TGTGCCAGCTCACCAATCGGGGGAGGAGATACGCAGTATTTT. Translation: CASSPIGGGDTQYF.

The chain joins TRBV20-1 to TRBJ2-3, with D unclear. Germline V lookup: CDR1 DFQATT, CDR2 SNEGSKA (reference sequence). Trimming removed 5 bases at V and 3 bases at J, with 6 bases between. The CDR3 consists of 11 residues. The CDR3 DNA is TGCAGTGCTGATTTTACAGATACGCAGTATTTT. Protein: CSADFTDTQYF.

This chain uses TRBV11-3 with TRBJ2-2; TRBD2 aligns across 7 bases. This CDR3 has 15 amino acids. V lost 3 bases and J lost 6; bases outside the gene matches: 7. Germline V lookup: CDR1 SGHNT, CDR2 YENEEA. The CDR3 protein is CASSFQAGAAGELFF. DNA of the CDR3: TGTGCCAGCAGCTTTCAGGCGGGAGCGGCCGGGGAGCTGTTTTTT.